Below, one T cell receptor beta chain is given with its context. The entry originates in a study of cytomegalovirus exposure and HLA in healthy donors. The V end was cut by 4 bases, the J end by 14 bases, with 14 bases between. CDR3 size: 12 residues. The germline V gene encodes CDR1 SGHAT and CDR2 FQNNGV. It was with 60 Vbeta and 13 Jbeta primers that the PCR ran. Sequencing used immunoSEQ multiplex PCR; TCRdb keeps in-frame clones, though not all of them. The sample shows roughly 110,000 clones, over 75% of them seen only once. The rearrangement joins TRBV11-2 to TRBJ1-4; tentative D call: TRBD1 (6 bases). The TCR sequence derives from a man aged 25-45 years in good health and CMV-seronegative. The sequenced material came from PBMCs. CDR3 in DNA: TGTGCCAGCAGCTCTAGGGGGGGAAGTCTGTTTTTT. Translating it yields CASSSRGGSLFF.